The rows below give T cell receptor beta chains drawn from one sample of a study of blood T cell repertoires in COVID-19. Produced via immunoSEQ multiplex PCR; TCRdb's table is partial and in-frame only. The repertoire holds approximately 80,000 clones, with 82% as singletons. The sequenced material came from peripheral blood. These receptor sequences come from a man between 60 and 70 years old with acute or convalescent COVID-19. CDR3s include the opening cysteine and the closing phenylalanine or tryptophan. D genes are given only for firm matches. Size is omitted from some rows. Given values are once, few, many or a class for expanded clones.

clone_size	v_call	j_call	d_call	cdr3_aa	cdr3_nt
few	TRBV11-2	TRBJ1-2	TRBD1	CASSLGQGVYGYTF	TGTGCCAGCAGCTTAGGACAGGGAGTCTATGGCTACACCTTC
.	TRBV5-1	TRBJ2-7	.	CASSLQTGTNEQYF	TGCGCCAGCAGCTTGCAAACAGGGACAAACGAGCAGTACTTC
.	TRBV7-9	TRBJ2-7	.	CASSLETGWAYEQYF	TGTGCCAGCAGCTTAGAAACAGGGTGGGCCTACGAGCAGTACTTC
once	TRBV5-1	TRBJ2-3	.	CASMELVTDTQYF	TGCGCCAGCATGGAGCTGGTCACAGATACGCAGTATTTT
.	TRBV7-6	TRBJ2-7	.	CASSLGVAAPYEQYF	TGTGCCAGCAGCTTAGGGGTCGCGGCCCCTTACGAGCAGTACTTC
.	TRBV24-1	TRBJ2-3	.	CATSDRWTDTQYF	TGTGCCACCAGTGACAGGTGGACAGATACGCAGTATTTT
.	TRBV30	TRBJ2-3	TRBD2	CAWSVGLAVSTDTQYF	TGTGCCTGGAGTGTCGGACTAGCGGTTAGCACAGATACGCAGTATTTT
once	TRBV23-1	TRBJ2-4	TRBD2	CASSHTPGRVAKNIQYF	TGCGCCAGCAGTCACACCCCAGGGAGGGTGGCCAAAAACATTCAGTACTTC
.	TRBV19	TRBJ1-4	TRBD1	CASSNRDRRTTNEKLFF	TGTGCCAGTAGTAACCGGGACAGGAGAACAACTAATGAAAAACTGTTTTTT
.	TRBV9	TRBJ1-5	.	CASSVGWQVGQPQHF	TGTGCCAGCAGCGTAGGTTGGCAGGTCGGCCAGCCCCAGCATTTT
few	TRBV7-9	TRBJ2-7	.	CASSSRRGGASYEQYF	TGTGCCAGCAGCTCGCGTCGGGGCGGGGCTTCCTACGAGCAGTACTTC
.	TRBV9	TRBJ1-6	.	CASSVDRRTSPLHF	TGTGCCAGCAGCGTCGACAGGAGAACTTCACCCCTCCACTTT
.	TRBV28	TRBJ2-1	.	CASRLSGLYNEQFF	TGTGCCAGCCGGCTCAGCGGACTCTACAATGAGCAGTTCTTC
few	TRBV9	TRBJ2-1	TRBD2	CASSVGGGSSYNEQFF	TGTGCCAGCAGCGTAGGGGGCGGGAGTTCCTACAATGAGCAGTTCTTC
.	TRBV13	TRBJ1-2	.	CASSPRRLNYGYTF	TGTGCCAGCAGCCCTAGGCGACTAAACTATGGCTACACCTTC
.	TRBV9	TRBJ1-6	.	CASSVSQGYSPLHF	TGTGCCAGCAGCGTAAGTCAGGGCTATTCACCCCTCCACTTT
.	TRBV18	TRBJ2-1	TRBD2	CASSSGPGGLDEQFF	TGTGCCAGCTCATCCGGGCCGGGGGGTTTGGATGAGCAGTTCTTC
.	TRBV6-2/TRBV6-3	TRBJ2-7	TRBD2	CASSYSSGRADKQYF	TGTGCCAGCAGTTACTCGAGCGGGAGGGCCGACAAGCAGTACTTC
.	TRBV7-6	TRBJ2-3	TRBD2	CASSLGAGGPEDTQYF	TGTGCCAGCAGCTTAGGAGCGGGGGGGCCTGAAGATACGCAGTATTTT
.	TRBV19	TRBJ1-2	.	CASSIRANRADYGYTF	TGTGCCAGTAGTATTAGAGCCAACAGGGCGGACTATGGCTACACCTTC
few	TRBV7-9	TRBJ2-1	.	CASSLASGAEQFF	TGTGCCAGCAGCTTAGCGAGTGGGGCCGAGCAGTTCTTC
.	TRBV9	TRBJ1-6	.	CASSVGEGSPLHF	TGTGCCAGCAGCGTAGGAGAGGGCTCGCCCCTCCACTTT
.	TRBV5-5	TRBJ1-2	.	CASSPNGYGYTF	TGTGCCAGCAGCCCTAACGGGTATGGCTACACCTTC
few	TRBV7-2	TRBJ1-5	.	CASSFTDNQPQHF	TGTGCCAGCAGCTTCACAGATAATCAGCCCCAGCATTTT
.	TRBV7-2	TRBJ1-1	.	CASSSTGMNTEAFF	TGTGCCAGCAGCTCGACAGGTATGAACACTGAAGCTTTCTTT
.	TRBV9	TRBJ2-2	TRBD2	CASSRGLAGAANTGELFF	TGTGCCAGCAGCAGAGGACTAGCGGGGGCCGCGAACACCGGGGAGCTGTTTTTT
.	TRBV7-9	TRBJ2-1	TRBD2	CASSRMGGGNSYNEQFF	TGTGCCAGCAGCAGGATGGGGGGAGGGAACTCCTACAATGAGCAGTTCTTC
once	TRBV18	TRBJ1-3	.	CASSPMNGGSGNTIYF	TGTGCCAGCTCACCGATGAACGGTGGCTCTGGAAACACCATATATTTT
many	TRBV7-2	TRBJ1-1	.	CASSLSWRGGEAFF	TGTGCCAGCAGCTTAAGTTGGCGCGGAGGAGAAGCTTTCTTT
.	TRBV6-5	TRBJ2-7	TRBD2	CASSTTSGNSYEQYF	TGTGCCAGCAGTACAACTAGCGGGAACTCCTACGAGCAGTACTTC
.	TRBV10-3	TRBJ1-2	.	CAIQVEGHGYTF	TGTGCCATCCAAGTCGAGGGCCATGGCTACACCTTC
.	TRBV6-5	TRBJ2-7	TRBD1	CASSRQGSYEQYF	TGTGCCAGCAGTCGACAGGGCTCCTACGAGCAGTACTTC
few	TRBV12-3/TRBV12-4	TRBJ1-2	.	CASSLRGGITF	TGTGCCAGCAGTTTACGGGGGGGCATCACCTTC
.	TRBV3-1/TRBV3-2	TRBJ2-1	.	CASSQADNEQFF	TGTGCCAGCAGCCAAGCTGACAATGAGCAGTTCTTC
few	TRBV12-3/TRBV12-4	TRBJ1-1	TRBD1	CASNLQGIPEAFF	TGTGCCAGCAACCTACAGGGGATACCTGAAGCTTTCTTT